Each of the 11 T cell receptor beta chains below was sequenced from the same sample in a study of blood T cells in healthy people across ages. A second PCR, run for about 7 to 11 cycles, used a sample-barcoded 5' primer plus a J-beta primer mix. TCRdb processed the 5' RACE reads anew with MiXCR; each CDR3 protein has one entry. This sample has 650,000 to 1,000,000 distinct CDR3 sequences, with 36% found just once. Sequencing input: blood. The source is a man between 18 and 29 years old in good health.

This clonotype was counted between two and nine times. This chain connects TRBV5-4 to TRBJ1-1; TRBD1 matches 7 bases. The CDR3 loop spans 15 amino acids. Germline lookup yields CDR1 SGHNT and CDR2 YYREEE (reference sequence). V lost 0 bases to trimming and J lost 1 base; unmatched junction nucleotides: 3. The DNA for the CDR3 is TGTGCCAGCAGCTTGGGAAGGGGGCAGAACACTGAAGCTTTCTTT. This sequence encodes CASSLGRGQNTEAFF. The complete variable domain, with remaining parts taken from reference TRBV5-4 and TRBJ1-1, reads ETGVTQSPTHLIKTRGQQVTLRCSSQSGHNTVSWYQQALGQGPQFIFQYYREEENGRGNFPPRFSGLQFPNYSSELNVNALELDDSALYLCASSLGRGQNTEAFFGQGTRLTVV.

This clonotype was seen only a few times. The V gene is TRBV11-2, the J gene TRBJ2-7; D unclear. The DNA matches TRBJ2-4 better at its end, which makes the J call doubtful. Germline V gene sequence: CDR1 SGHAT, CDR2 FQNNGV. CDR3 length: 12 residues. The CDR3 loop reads CASSPQRDIQYF. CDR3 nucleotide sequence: TGTGCCAGCAGCCCTCAACGAGACATTCAGTACTTC.

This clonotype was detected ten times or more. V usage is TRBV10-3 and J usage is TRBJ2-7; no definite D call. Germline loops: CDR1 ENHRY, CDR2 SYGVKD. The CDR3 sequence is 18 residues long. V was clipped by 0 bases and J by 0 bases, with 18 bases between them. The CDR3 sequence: CAISESPHLPKPSYEQYF. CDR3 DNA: TGTGCCATCAGTGAGTCCCCCCATTTGCCCAAGCCCTCCTACGAGCAGTACTTC.

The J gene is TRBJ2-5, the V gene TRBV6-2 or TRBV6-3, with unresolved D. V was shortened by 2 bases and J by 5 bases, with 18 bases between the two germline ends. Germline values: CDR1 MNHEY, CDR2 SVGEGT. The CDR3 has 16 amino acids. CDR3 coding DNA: TGTGCCAGCAGTTACCTAGGGCCTACTTTGTTGGAGACCCAGTACTTC. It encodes CASSYLGPTLLETQYF.

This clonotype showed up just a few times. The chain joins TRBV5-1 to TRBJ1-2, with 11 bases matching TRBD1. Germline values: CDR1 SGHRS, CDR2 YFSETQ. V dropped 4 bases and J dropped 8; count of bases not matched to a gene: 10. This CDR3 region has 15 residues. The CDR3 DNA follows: TGCGCCAGCAGCCCGGACAGGGGGCGGCTTAGCGGCTACACCTTC. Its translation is CASSPDRGRLSGYTF.

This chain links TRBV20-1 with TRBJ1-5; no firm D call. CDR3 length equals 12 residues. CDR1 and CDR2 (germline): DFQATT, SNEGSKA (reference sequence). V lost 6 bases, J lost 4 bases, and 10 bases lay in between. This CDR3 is CSAQGPNQPQHF. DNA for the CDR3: TGCAGTGCCCAAGGGCCAAATCAGCCCCAGCATTTT.

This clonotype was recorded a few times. CDR3 sequence: CASSFQKLAGSTGELFF. CDR3 nucleotides: TGCGCCAGCAGCTTTCAAAAACTAGCGGGGTCCACCGGGGAGCTGTTTTTT. The chain joins TRBV5-1 to TRBJ2-2; 10 bases agree with TRBD2. The CDR3 is made up of 17 amino acids. From germline, CDR1 is SGHRS and CDR2 YFSETQ. With V trimmed by 2 bases and J by 4 bases, 8 bases remained unmatched.

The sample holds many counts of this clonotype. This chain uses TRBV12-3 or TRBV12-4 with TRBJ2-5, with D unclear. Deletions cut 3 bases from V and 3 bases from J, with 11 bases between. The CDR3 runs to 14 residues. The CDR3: CASSFLEREETQYF. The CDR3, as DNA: TGTGCCAGCAGTTTTCTTGAGCGTGAAGAGACCCAGTACTTC.

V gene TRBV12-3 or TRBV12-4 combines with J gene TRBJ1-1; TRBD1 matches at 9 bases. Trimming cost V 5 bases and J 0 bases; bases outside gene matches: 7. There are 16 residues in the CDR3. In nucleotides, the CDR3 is TGTGCCAGCAGTCCGGGACAGGGCCCCATGAACACTGAAGCTTTCTTT. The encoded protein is CASSPGQGPMNTEAFF.

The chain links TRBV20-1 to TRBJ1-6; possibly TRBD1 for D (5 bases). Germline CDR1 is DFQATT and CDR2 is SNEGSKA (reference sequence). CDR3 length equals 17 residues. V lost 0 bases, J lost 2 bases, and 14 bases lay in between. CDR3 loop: CSAREGDREAYNSPLHF. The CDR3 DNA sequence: TGCAGTGCTAGAGAGGGGGACCGGGAGGCCTATAATTCACCCCTCCACTTT.

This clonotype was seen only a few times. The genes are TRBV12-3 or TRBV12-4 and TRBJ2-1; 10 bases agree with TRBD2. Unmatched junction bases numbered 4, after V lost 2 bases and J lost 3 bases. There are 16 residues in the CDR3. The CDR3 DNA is TGTGCCAGCAGTTTACTTGGGACTAGCGACTACAATGAGCAGTTCTTC. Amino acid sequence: CASSLLGTSDYNEQFF.